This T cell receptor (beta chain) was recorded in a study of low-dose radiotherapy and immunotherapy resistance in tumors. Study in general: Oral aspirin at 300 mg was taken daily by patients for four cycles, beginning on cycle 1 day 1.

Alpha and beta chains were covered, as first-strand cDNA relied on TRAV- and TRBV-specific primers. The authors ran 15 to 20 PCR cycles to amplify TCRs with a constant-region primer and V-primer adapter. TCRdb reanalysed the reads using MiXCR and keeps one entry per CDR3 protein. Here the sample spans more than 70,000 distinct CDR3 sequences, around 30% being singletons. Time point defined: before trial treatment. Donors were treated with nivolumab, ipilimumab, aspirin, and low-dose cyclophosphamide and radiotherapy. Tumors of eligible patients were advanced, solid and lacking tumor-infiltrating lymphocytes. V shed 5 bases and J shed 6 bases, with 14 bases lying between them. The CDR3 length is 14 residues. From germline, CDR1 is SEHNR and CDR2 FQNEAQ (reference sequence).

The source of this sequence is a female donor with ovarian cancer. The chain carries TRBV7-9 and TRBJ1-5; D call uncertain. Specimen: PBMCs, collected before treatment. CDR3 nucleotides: TGTGCCAGCAGCCCACAAGGCTTTGGTCAGCCCCAGCATTTT. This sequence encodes CASSPQGFGQPQHF.